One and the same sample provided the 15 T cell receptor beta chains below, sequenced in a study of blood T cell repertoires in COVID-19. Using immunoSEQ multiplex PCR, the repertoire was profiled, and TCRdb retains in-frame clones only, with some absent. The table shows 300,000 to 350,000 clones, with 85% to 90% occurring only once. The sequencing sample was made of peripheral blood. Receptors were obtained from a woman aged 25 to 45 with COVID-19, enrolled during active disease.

As DNA, the CDR3 is TGCGCCAGCAGTGATTACATGAACACTGAAGCTTTCTTT. Protein sequence: CASSDYMNTEAFF. The rearrangement joins TRBV10-1 to TRBJ1-1; unclear D gene. The germline CDR1 and CDR2 sequences are WNHNN and SYGVQD (reference sequence). CDR3 size: 13 residues. V was pared by 3 bases and J by 0 bases, with 5 bases between.

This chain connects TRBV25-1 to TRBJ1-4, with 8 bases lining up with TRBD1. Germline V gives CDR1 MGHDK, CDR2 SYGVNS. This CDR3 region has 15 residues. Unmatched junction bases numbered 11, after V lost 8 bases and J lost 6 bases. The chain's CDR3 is CASQRAGGVYEKLFF. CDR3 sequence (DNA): TGTGCCAGCCAAAGGGCAGGGGGCGTCTATGAAAAACTGTTTTTT.

The DNA of the CDR3 is TGTGCCAGCAGTCGGTTATTGGGGGGGAACACTGAAGCTTTCTTT. Its protein product is CASSRLLGGNTEAFF. The J gene is TRBJ1-1, the V gene TRBV7-9, with D tentatively TRBD1 (5 bases). The CDR3 runs 15 residues. The V gene's germline CDR1 is SEHNR and CDR2 FQNEAQ (reference sequence). V lost 6 bases, J lost 1 base, and 15 bases lay in between.

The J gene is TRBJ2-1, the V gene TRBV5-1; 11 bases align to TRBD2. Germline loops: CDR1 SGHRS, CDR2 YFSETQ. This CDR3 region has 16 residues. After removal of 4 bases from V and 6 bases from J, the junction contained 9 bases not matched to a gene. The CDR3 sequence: CASSLGLAGGFNEQFF. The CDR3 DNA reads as TGCGCCAGCAGCCTTGGCCTAGCGGGAGGCTTCAATGAGCAGTTCTTC.

The CDR3 here is CASSLDTVSGYTF. The CDR3 region has the DNA TGTGCCAGCAGCTTAGACACGGTGTCTGGCTACACCTTC. This sequence joins TRBV11-2 and TRBJ1-2; the D is unclear. The V gene lost 0 bases and the J gene lost 7 bases, with 9 bases spanning the gap. The CDR3 sequence is 13 residues long. From germline, CDR1 is SGHAT and CDR2 FQNNGV.

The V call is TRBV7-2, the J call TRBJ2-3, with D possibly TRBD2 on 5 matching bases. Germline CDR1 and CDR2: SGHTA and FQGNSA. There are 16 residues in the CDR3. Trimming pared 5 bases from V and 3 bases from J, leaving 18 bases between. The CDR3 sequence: CASSPPGFGVTDTQYF. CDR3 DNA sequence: TGTGCCAGCAGCCCCCCGGGGTTCGGGGTTACAGATACGCAGTATTTT.

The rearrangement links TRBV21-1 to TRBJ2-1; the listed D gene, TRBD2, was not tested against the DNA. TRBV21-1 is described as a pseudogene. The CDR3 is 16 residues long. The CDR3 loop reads CASSPRTAEGSKGQFF. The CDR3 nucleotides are TGTGCCAGCAGCCCACGGACGGCAGAAGGGAGCAAAGGGCAGTTCTTC.

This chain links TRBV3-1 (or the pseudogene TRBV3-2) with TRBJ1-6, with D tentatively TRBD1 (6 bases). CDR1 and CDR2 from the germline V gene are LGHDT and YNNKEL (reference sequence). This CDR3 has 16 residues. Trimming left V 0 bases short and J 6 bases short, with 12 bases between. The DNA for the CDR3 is TGTGCCAGCAGCCAAGATCGGGGGGCACCTAATTCACCCCTCCACTTT. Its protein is CASSQDRGAPNSPLHF.

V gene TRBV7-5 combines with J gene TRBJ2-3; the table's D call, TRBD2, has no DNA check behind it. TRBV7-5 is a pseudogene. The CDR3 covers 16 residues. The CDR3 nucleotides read TGTGTCAGAAGACCTACTAGCGGGAGAGCCCCTTATACGCAGTATTTT. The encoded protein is CVRRPTSGRAPYTQYF.

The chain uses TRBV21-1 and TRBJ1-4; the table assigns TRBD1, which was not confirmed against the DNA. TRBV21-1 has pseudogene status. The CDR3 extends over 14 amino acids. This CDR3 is CASSKQQHYEKLFF. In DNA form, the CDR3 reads TGTGCCAGCAGCAAACAACAGCATTATGAAAAACTGTTTTTT.

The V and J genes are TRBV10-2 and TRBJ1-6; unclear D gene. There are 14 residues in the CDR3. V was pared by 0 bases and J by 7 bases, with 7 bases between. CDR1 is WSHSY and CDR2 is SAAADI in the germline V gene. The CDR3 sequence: CASSESAVNSPLHF. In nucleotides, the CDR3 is TGCGCCAGCAGTGAGTCGGCAGTAAATTCACCCCTCCACTTT.

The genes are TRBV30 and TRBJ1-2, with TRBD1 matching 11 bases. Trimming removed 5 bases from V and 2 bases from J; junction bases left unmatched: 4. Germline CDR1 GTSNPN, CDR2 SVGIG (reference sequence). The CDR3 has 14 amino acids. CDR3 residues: CAWGRTGGNYGYTF. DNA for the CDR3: TGTGCCTGGGGTAGGACAGGGGGCAACTATGGCTACACCTTC.

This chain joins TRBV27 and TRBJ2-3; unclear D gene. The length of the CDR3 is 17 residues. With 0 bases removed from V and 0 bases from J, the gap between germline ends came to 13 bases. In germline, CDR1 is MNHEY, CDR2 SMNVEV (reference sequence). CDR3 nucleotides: TGTGCCAGCAGTTTATCAAACGGGTTTCTTAGCACAGATACGCAGTATTTT. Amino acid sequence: CASSLSNGFLSTDTQYF.

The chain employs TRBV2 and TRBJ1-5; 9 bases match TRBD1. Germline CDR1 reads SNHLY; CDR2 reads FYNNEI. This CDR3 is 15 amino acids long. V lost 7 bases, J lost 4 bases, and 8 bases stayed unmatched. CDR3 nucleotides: TGTGCCAGCACCACGGACAGGGGAGGGAATCAGCCCCAGCATTTT. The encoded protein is CASTTDRGGNQPQHF.

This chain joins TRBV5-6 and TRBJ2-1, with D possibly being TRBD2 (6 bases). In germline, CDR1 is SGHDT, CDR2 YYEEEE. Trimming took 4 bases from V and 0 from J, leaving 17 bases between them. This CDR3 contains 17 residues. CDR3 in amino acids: CASSPSTGASSYNEQFF. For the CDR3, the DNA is TGTGCCAGCAGCCCCTCGACGGGAGCCAGCTCCTACAATGAGCAGTTCTTC.